At least ten counts were recorded for the clone carrying this T cell receptor beta chain. Its antigen is unidentified. Amplification of TCR beta CDR3 regions used RNA as the template. Researchers ran a first-round RT-PCR on the TCR CDR3 using the HTBI primer set. TCRdb re-analysed the multiplex PCR reads in MiXCR, keeping a single row per CDR3 protein. The data contain a few hundred thousand distinct CDR3 sequences, approximately 15% of them singletons. The sample is drawn from a study of T cells in Graves' hyperthyroidism and ophthalmopathy. Clinical symptoms, serum thyroxine and TRAb, thyroid ultrasound and orbital computed tomography together formed the diagnostic basis. General study results and limits: Through a model of 13 V-J features, ophthalmopathy was separated from stable hyperthyroidism. Most clonotypes expanded in the thyroid (above 0.001) were also present in blood.

This CDR3 is built from 13 residues. CDR1 is KGHDR and CDR2 is SFDVKD in the germline V gene. V was trimmed by 4 bases and J by 1 base, leaving 6 bases between them. The chain couples TRBV24-1 to TRBJ1-2; D remains unclear. This sequence was found in a woman aged 35 to 49 with Graves' ophthalmopathy. Sequences were obtained from blood. CDR3 coding DNA: TGTGCCACCAGTGAGGCGAATAACTATGGCTACACCTTC. It specifies CATSEANNYGYTF.